This T cell receptor (beta chain) was sequenced for a study of cytomegalovirus exposure and HLA in healthy donors. Study details: From about 179 million T cells, an earlier analysis saw 90 million to 130 million unique TCR beta sequences.

Use of 60 Vbeta and 13 Jbeta primers characterized the PCR. Assay used: immunoSEQ multiplex PCR; TCRdb lists only in-frame clones, some missing. Among fewer than 200,000 clones listed, about four fifths were seen once. After removal of 5 bases from V and 1 base from J, the junction contained 10 bases not matched to a gene. The germline V gene has CDR1 SGHTA and CDR2 FQGNSA. This CDR3 comprises 16 residues. The study's findings and limits: Likely technical artifact: a cluster of highly shared sequence variants. Several of the most significant clusters were apparently associated with common viral pathogens in a later analysis. A later analysis reportedly identified an Asian-associated ancestry cluster as carrying fewer N-insertions than the approximately 670-donor mean.

Note on this clone: Its antigen is not known.

What was sequenced was PBMCs. The chain links TRBV7-2 to TRBJ1-1, with 7 bases lining up with TRBD1. This clonotype was obtained from a woman in her forties or fifties in good health and CMV-seronegative. CDR3 sequence (DNA): TGTGCCAGCAGCCCCGTGGGGACAGTATCGAACACTGAAGCTTTCTTT. This codes for CASSPVGTVSNTEAFF.